Below are 21 T cell receptor beta chains sequenced from a single sample in a study of T cells in Graves' hyperthyroidism and ophthalmopathy. The source material, RNA transcripts, was used to amplify TCR beta CDR3 regions. During a first-round RT-PCR of the TCR CDR3, the HTBI primer set was used. MiXCR was run by TCRdb on the multiplex PCR reads, yielding one entry per CDR3 protein. Here the sample spans roughly 520,000 distinct CDR3 sequences, roughly a quarter being singletons. The sample taken for sequencing was blood. The origin of the receptors is a young woman with Graves' ophthalmopathy.

The rearrangement uses TRBV18 and TRBJ1-1, with 7 bases aligning to TRBD1. CDR3 length: 15 residues. The trim removed 6 bases at V and 2 bases at J, leaving 9 bases unmatched. Germline V gives CDR1 KGHSH, CDR2 LQKENI. The DNA of the CDR3 is TGTGCCAGCTCCCTACAGGGGACGGTAAACACTGAAGCTTTCTTT. It codes for CASSLQGTVNTEAFF. Supplemented by reference TRBV18 and TRBJ1-1, the full variable domain reads NAGVMQNPRHLVRRRGQEARLRCSPMKGHSHVYWYRQLPEEGLKFMVYLQKENIIDESGMPKERFSAEFPKEGPSILRIQQVVRGDSAAYFCASSLQGTVNTEAFFGQGTRLTVV.

In its sample, this clonotype was seen many times. This may be a read error, as it is one base from a much larger clone. This chain links TRBV12-3 or TRBV12-4 with TRBJ1-1; the D gene is possibly TRBD1 (5 bases). This CDR3 comprises 12 residues. The CDR3 protein is CASSRQNTEASF. CDR3 DNA: TGTGCCAGCAGTCGACAGAACACTGAAGCTTCCTTT.

There are a few counts of this clonotype. The CDR3 loop reads CASSLVGVTGELFF. Here the CDR3 DNA reads TGTGCCAGCAGCTTGGTCGGTGTCACCGGGGAGCTGTTTTTT. The V call is TRBV5-4, the J call TRBJ2-2; unclear D gene. From germline, CDR1 is SGHNT and CDR2 YYREEE (reference sequence). V lost 0 bases and J lost 4, with 7 bases in between. The CDR3 runs to 14 residues.

This clonotype was detected many times. The chain combines TRBV19 with TRBJ1-5; 7 bases agree with TRBD1. The ends lost 4 bases at V and 5 bases at J; junction bases unmatched: 8. Germline V gene sequence: CDR1 LNHDA, CDR2 SQIVND (reference sequence). The CDR3 runs to 15 residues. The CDR3: CASSTQGTAHQPQHF. CDR3 sequence (DNA): TGTGCCAGTAGTACCCAGGGGACAGCCCATCAGCCCCAGCATTTT.

V gene TRBV19 combines with J gene TRBJ1-6; D remains unclear. The germline gives CDR1 LNHDA, CDR2 SQIVND (reference sequence). The CDR3 has 13 residues. Trimming pared 3 bases from V and 10 bases from J, leaving 10 bases between. CDR3 bases: TGTGCCAGTAGTATCGGGTCTGGGTCACCCCTCCACTTT. Amino acid sequence: CASSIGSGSPLHF.

This clonotype was detected ten times or more. The gene calls are TRBV9 and TRBJ1-3; D is unresolved. The CDR3 contains 16 residues. Germline V gene data show CDR1 as SGDLS and CDR2 as YYNGEE. The V end lost 0 bases, the J end lost 1 base, and 11 bases lay between the germline ends. The CDR3 sequence: CASSVGLAASGNTIYF. CDR3 sequence (DNA): TGTGCCAGCAGCGTAGGGTTGGCAGCTTCTGGAAACACCATATATTTT.

This clonotype was detected ten times or more. This chain joins TRBV30 and TRBJ1-2; possible D gene TRBD1, 5 bases. V was clipped by 4 bases and J by 6 bases, with 18 bases between them. The V gene's germline CDR1 is GTSNPN and CDR2 SVGIG (reference sequence). The CDR3 loop spans 14 amino acids. CDR3 coding DNA: TGTGCCTGGATCTCAGGGATTCTGGAGGATGGCTACACCTTC. It specifies CAWISGILEDGYTF. Full variable domain (missing parts from reference TRBV30 and TRBJ1-2): SQTIHQWPATLVQPVGSPLSLECTVEGTSNPNLYWYRQAAGRGLQLLFYSVGIGQISSEVPQNLSASRPQDRQFILSSKKLLLSDSGFYLCAWISGILEDGYTFGSGTRLTVV.

The chain employs TRBV5-1 and TRBJ1-5; possible D gene TRBD1, 5 bases. The CDR3 sequence is 13 residues long. Per the germline V gene, CDR1 is SGHRS and CDR2 is YFSETQ. Trimming removed 5 bases at V and 3 bases at J, with 9 bases between. In nucleotides, the CDR3 is TGCGCCAGCAGATTGACAGACAATCAGCCCCAGCATTTT. Protein: CASRLTDNQPQHF.

Comment on this clonotype: A read error may be the cause here, since a much bigger clone is one base away. The V gene is TRBV12-3 or TRBV12-4, the J gene TRBJ1-5; D is unresolved. V was shortened by 3 bases and J by 0 bases, with 6 bases between the two germline ends. There are 14 residues in the CDR3. The CDR3 here is CASSFSVSNQPQHF. DNA of the CDR3: TGTGCCAGCAGTTTCAGCGTTAGCAATCAGCCCCAGCATTTT.

This clonotype has ten or more counts. This rearrangement joins TRBV5-1 to TRBJ1-3; D perhaps matches TRBD1 (6 bases). Germline V gene lookup returns CDR1 SGHRS and CDR2 YFSETQ. Deletions cut 4 bases from V and 3 bases from J, with 17 bases between. This CDR3 comprises 16 residues. CDR3: CASSLKGGTGGNTIYF. DNA of the CDR3: TGCGCCAGCAGCCTCAAAGGGGGAACTGGTGGAAACACCATATATTTT.

V usage is TRBV28 and J usage is TRBJ1-3, with TRBD1 matching over 7 bases. The CDR3 extends over 11 amino acids. V gave up 7 bases and J gave up 11 bases; unmatched junction bases: 5. Germline CDR1 MDHEN, CDR2 SYDVKM. Here the CDR3 DNA reads TGTGCCAGCACAAACAGGGGTGCCATATATTTT. This encodes CASTNRGAIYF.

This clonotype was seen ten or more times. V gene TRBV6-2 or TRBV6-3 combines with J gene TRBJ2-6, with D unclear. V lost 4 bases, J lost 2 bases, and 18 bases lay in between. This CDR3 has 18 residues. Per germline, CDR1 MNHEY and CDR2 SVGEGT. Written as DNA, the CDR3 is TGTGCCAGCAGTTCCTCACTGGGAAAGCTCCCTGGGGCCAACGTCCTGACTTTC. Protein product: CASSSSLGKLPGANVLTF.

At least ten counts were recorded for this clonotype. V and J are TRBV28 and TRBJ1-5; weak D call: TRBD1 (5 bases). The V gene lost 6 bases and the J gene lost 2 bases, with 17 bases spanning the gap. This CDR3 has 16 amino acids. Germline lookup yields CDR1 MDHEN and CDR2 SYDVKM. CDR3 residues: CASRGNWGEGNQPQHF. In DNA form, the CDR3 reads TGTGCCAGCAGAGGGAACTGGGGCGAGGGCAATCAGCCCCAGCATTTT.

This clonotype has a count of ten or more. This chain uses TRBV10-3 with TRBJ1-2; possible D gene TRBD1, 6 bases. The V end was cut by 3 bases, the J end by 8 bases, with 16 bases between. The CDR3 has 14 residues. In germline, CDR1 is ENHRY, CDR2 SYGVKD. CDR3 sequence (DNA): TGTGCCATCAGTGAACAGGGCGCCTACATCGGCTACACCTTC. Encoded protein: CAISEQGAYIGYTF.

This clonotype was counted at least ten times. The chain couples TRBV28 to TRBJ2-7; 9 positions agree with TRBD1. The CDR3 spans 14 residues. Germline trimming cut 6 bases from V and 2 bases from J; bases unmatched to any gene: 5. Germline values: CDR1 MDHEN, CDR2 SYDVKM. CDR3 coding DNA: TGTGCCAGCAGCGACCGGGACAGGGCCTACGAGCAGTACTTC. Amino acids: CASSDRDRAYEQYF.

This chain joins TRBV11-2 and TRBJ2-7; TRBD1 agrees at 9 bases. The CDR3 covers 15 residues. In germline, CDR1 is SGHAT, CDR2 FQNNGV. V shed 5 bases, J shed 5 bases, and the junction held 10 bases outside the gene matches. The CDR3 loop is CASSARDREVNEQYF. The DNA for the CDR3 is TGTGCCAGCAGCGCCCGGGACAGGGAGGTTAACGAGCAGTACTTC.

V usage is TRBV6-1 and J usage is TRBJ1-6; D unresolved. With 2 bases removed from V and 8 bases from J, the gap between germline ends came to 10 bases. CDR1 and CDR2 from the germline V gene are MNHNS and SASEGT. CDR3 length: 14 residues. CDR3 sequence: CASSENWSYSPLHF. The CDR3 nucleotides read TGTGCCAGCAGTGAAAATTGGAGCTATTCACCCCTCCACTTT.

This clonotype occurred many times. The rearrangement links TRBV6-2 or TRBV6-3 to TRBJ2-7; no firm D call. V lost 7 bases and J lost 5, with 15 bases in between. Germline V lookup: CDR1 MNHEY, CDR2 SVGEGT. The CDR3 has 13 amino acids. CDR3 region: CASTSDLVDEQYF. CDR3 DNA: TGTGCCAGCACTTCCGACCTTGTGGACGAGCAGTACTTC.

This clonotype has ten or more counts. The chain is built from TRBV27 and TRBJ1-2; maybe TRBD1 (5 bases). This CDR3 is built from 14 residues. Per germline, CDR1 MNHEY and CDR2 SMNVEV (reference sequence). V lost 3 bases to trimming and J lost 6 bases, with 14 bases between them. The DNA of the CDR3 is TGTGCCAGCAGTTTGAGCGGGGGACCTCATGGCTACACCTTC. This codes for CASSLSGGPHGYTF.

This clonotype was seen more than once but under ten times. J is TRBJ1-1 and V is TRBV29-1; TRBD1 matches 9 bases. The CDR3 spans 13 residues. Germline V gene sequence: CDR1 SQVTM, CDR2 ANQGSEA. V lost 7 bases to trimming and J lost 1 base; unmatched junction nucleotides: 4. The CDR3 DNA reads as TGCAGCGAAAGACAGGGGGGGAACACTGAAGCTTTCTTT. As protein: CSERQGGNTEAFF.

As to this clonotype: The missing conserved phenylalanine or tryptophan at the end of this CDR3 makes a read error likely. The chain links TRBV20-1 to TRBJ1-5; D uncertain. Trimming removed 5 bases at V and 0 bases at J, with 14 bases between. In germline, CDR1 is DFQATT, CDR2 SNEGSKA (reference sequence). The CDR3 covers 15 residues. The CDR3 loop reads CSAGGIYHSNQPQHL. In nucleotides, the CDR3 is TGCAGTGCTGGCGGGATTTACCATAGCAATCAGCCCCAGCATCTT.